This entry features one TCR beta chain sequence. Its antigen is not identified. The source of the sample is a study of shared clonotypes between healthy human individuals. Assay used: immunoSEQ multiplex PCR; TCRdb lists only in-frame clones, some missing. This table has some 2 million clones, about 95% appearing once. CD8 cells classed as naive were CD45RO-negative and positively selected for CCR7, excluding terminally differentiated effector memory CD45RA+ cells. The study, taken as a whole, reports: When compared with the clonotypes that were shared by all four sorted-subset donors, the non-shared clonotypes turned out to have lower generation probabilities.

The receptor was isolated from a man between 18 and 29 years old in good health. What was sequenced was naive CD8+ T cells sorted from blood.

The CDR3 region is CASSLDQRVVDEQFF. The CDR3 region has the DNA TGTGCCAGCAGCTTAGATCAGCGCGTGGTGGATGAGCAGTTCTTC. The V and J genes are TRBV11-2 and TRBJ2-1; D not resolved. Germline CDR1 is SGHAT and CDR2 is FQNNGV. The CDR3 spans 15 residues. V gave up 0 bases and J gave up 8 bases, with 14 bases separating them.